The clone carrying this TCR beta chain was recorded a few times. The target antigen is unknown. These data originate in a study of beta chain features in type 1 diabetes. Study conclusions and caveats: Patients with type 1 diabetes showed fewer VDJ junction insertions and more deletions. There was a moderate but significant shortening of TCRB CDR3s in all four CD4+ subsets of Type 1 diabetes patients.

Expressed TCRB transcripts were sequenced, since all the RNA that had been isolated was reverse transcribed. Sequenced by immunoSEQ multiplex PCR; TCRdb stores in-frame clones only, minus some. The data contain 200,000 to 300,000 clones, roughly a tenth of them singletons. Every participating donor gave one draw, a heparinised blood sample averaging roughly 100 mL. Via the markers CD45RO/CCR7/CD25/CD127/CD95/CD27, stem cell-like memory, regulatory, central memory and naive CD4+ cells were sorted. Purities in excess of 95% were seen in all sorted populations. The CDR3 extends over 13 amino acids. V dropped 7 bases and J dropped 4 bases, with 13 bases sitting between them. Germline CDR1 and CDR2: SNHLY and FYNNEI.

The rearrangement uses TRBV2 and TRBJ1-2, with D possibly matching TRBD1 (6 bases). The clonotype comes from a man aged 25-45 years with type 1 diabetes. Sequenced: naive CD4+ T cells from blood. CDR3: CASTGTTVYGYTF. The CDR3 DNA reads TGTGCCAGCACCGGGACAACTGTCTATGGCTACACCTTC.